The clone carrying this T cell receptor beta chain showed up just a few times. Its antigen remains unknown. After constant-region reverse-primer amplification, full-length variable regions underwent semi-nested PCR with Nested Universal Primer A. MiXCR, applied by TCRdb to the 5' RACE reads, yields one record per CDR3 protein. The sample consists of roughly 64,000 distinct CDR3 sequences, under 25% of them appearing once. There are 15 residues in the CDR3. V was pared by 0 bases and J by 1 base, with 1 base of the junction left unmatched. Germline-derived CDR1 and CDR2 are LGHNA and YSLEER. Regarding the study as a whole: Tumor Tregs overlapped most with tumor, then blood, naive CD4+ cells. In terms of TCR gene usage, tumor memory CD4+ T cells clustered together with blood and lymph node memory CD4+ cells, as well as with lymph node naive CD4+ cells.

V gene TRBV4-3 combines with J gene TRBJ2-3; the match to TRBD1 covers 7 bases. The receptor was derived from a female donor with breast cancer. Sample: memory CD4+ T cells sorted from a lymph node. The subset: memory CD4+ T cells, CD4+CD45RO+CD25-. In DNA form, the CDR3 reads TGCGCCAGCAGCCAAGATACAGGGGGCACAGATACGCAGTATTTT. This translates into CASSQDTGGTDTQYF.